These 30 T cell receptor beta chains share one sample of origin, sequenced in a study of T cell responses to AZD1222 COVID-19 vaccine. Clones were read by immunoSEQ multiplex PCR, and TCRdb kept only the in-frame ones, dropping some. The repertoire includes 90,000 to 130,000 clones, 70% to 90% of them detected once, and 3.2% sits in the top ten. Source: peripheral blood, taken on day 0 of AZD1222 vaccination. The receptors stem from an adult in good health.

This clone was observed once. This chain joins TRBV4-3 and TRBJ2-7; no clear D. CDR3 length equals 14 residues. Germline-derived CDR1 and CDR2 are LGHNA and YSLEER. V shed 0 bases and J shed 2 bases, with 8 bases lying between them. The CDR3: CASSQETRAYEQYF. The CDR3 DNA follows: TGCGCCAGCAGCCAAGAGACAAGGGCCTACGAGCAGTACTTC.

V gene TRBV10-2 combines with J gene TRBJ2-3; D gene uncertain. The V end was cut by 0 bases, the J end by 3 bases, with 7 bases between. The CDR3 has 14 amino acids. From germline, CDR1 is WSHSY and CDR2 SAAADI. CDR3 DNA sequence: TGCGCCAGCAGTGAGTCTAGTCGAACAGATACGCAGTATTTT. Amino acid sequence: CASSESSRTDTQYF.

This clone was detected only once. The chain combines TRBV7-8 with TRBJ1-1; D perhaps matches TRBD1 (5 bases). V was trimmed by 4 bases and J by 1 base, leaving 22 bases between them. Germline values: CDR1 SGHVS, CDR2 FQNEAQ. This CDR3 is built from 18 residues. Written as DNA, the CDR3 is TGTGCCAGCAGCTCGACCCTTAACCGACAGATTTCGAACACTGAAGCTTTCTTT. This sequence encodes CASSSTLNRQISNTEAFF.

The chain is built from TRBV5-3 and TRBJ1-4; D might be TRBD1 (5 bases). TRBV5-3 is sorted into the ORF group, with uncertain function. The CDR3 length is 17 residues. The V end lost 7 bases, the J end lost 8 bases, and 27 bases lay between the germline ends. CDR3 residues: CARRPATGRFLREKLFF. The CDR3 DNA follows: TGTGCCAGACGCCCTGCCACGGGGCGGTTTCTTCGGGAAAAACTGTTTTTT.

This clone was recorded once. The gene calls are TRBV18 and TRBJ1-5, with TRBD1 matching over 8 bases. Germline V CDR1 and CDR2: KGHSH, LQKENI. J lost 4 bases, V lost 2 bases, and 7 bases had no gene match. The CDR3 is 16 amino acids. CDR3 sequence: CASSPTLGQGNQPQHF. The CDR3 nucleotides are TGTGCCAGCTCACCAACCTTAGGACAGGGTAATCAGCCCCAGCATTTT.

The J gene is TRBJ1-5, the V gene TRBV15; D is ambiguous. There are 14 residues in the CDR3. Per germline, CDR1 LNHNV and CDR2 YYDKDF (reference sequence). V was pared by 6 bases and J by 1 base, with 10 bases between. The DNA for the CDR3 is TGTGCCACCAGTCTCTTAAACAGCAATCAGCCCCAGCATTTT. Amino acid sequence: CATSLLNSNQPQHF.

V usage is TRBV6-5 and J usage is TRBJ2-1; D uncertain. Trimming removed 9 bases from V and 1 base from J, with 13 bases in between. CDR1 is MNHEY, CDR2 SVGAGI, per germline. CDR3 length: 14 amino acids. The CDR3 sequence: CASTDGRSYNEQFF. The CDR3 coding sequence is TGTGCCAGTACCGACGGCCGATCCTACAATGAGCAGTTCTTC.

This rearrangement joins TRBV6-5 to TRBJ1-5; D might be TRBD1 (6 bases). The CDR3 runs 15 residues. The germline V gene encodes CDR1 MNHEY and CDR2 SVGAGI. V was pared by 7 bases and J by 2 bases, with 15 bases between. CDR3 coding DNA: TGTGCCAGCACCGGCCTTTGGACAGGCAATCAGCCCCAGCATTTT. This encodes CASTGLWTGNQPQHF.

The rearrangement uses TRBV18 and TRBJ1-5, with D possibly being TRBD1 (5 bases). V was cut by 2 bases and J by 8 bases, with 13 bases left in between. CDR3 length: 14 residues. The germline gives CDR1 KGHSH, CDR2 LQKENI. This CDR3 is CASSPGRGPEPQHF. The CDR3 bases are TGTGCCAGCTCACCAGGGAGGGGCCCCGAGCCCCAGCATTTT.

The gene calls are TRBV5-1 and TRBJ1-4, with 7 bases lining up with TRBD1. The CDR3 totals 14 residues. Germline assignment: CDR1 SGHRS and CDR2 YFSETQ. Trimming removed 7 bases from V and 4 bases from J; junction bases left unmatched: 7. This CDR3 is CASADRAINEKLFF. The CDR3 DNA reads as TGCGCCAGCGCCGACAGGGCCATTAATGAAAAACTGTTTTTT.

This clone was observed a single time. The V and J genes are TRBV5-1 and TRBJ2-3, with TRBD1 identical over 9 bases. V trimming: 4 bases; J trimming: 2 bases; junction bases outside the gene matches: 2. Germline CDR1 and CDR2: SGHRS and YFSETQ. The CDR3 totals 14 residues. CDR3 bases: TGCGCCAGCAGCAGGACAGGGGACACAGATACGCAGTATTTT. Translation: CASSRTGDTDTQYF.

V and J are TRBV19 and TRBJ1-2; TRBD1 agrees at 8 bases. After removal of 4 bases from V and 7 bases from J, the junction contained 14 bases not matched to a gene. The CDR3 extends over 16 amino acids. CDR1 and CDR2 from the germline V gene are LNHDA and SQIVND (reference sequence). CDR3 sequence (DNA): TGTGCCAGTAGTAGATACGGGACAGGAGTCCCCCCTGGCTACACCTTC. Protein sequence: CASSRYGTGVPPGYTF.

The chain has TRBV18 and TRBJ2-7, with D hard to call. Trimming took off 3 bases at V and 3 bases at J, with 9 bases between the two ends. The CDR3 extends over 13 amino acids. Germline assignment: CDR1 KGHSH and CDR2 LQKENI. The CDR3 sequence: CASSPRQDYEQYF. The CDR3 coding sequence is TGTGCCAGCTCACCGCGCCAGGACTACGAGCAGTACTTC.

The J gene is TRBJ1-1, the V gene TRBV30; tentatively, D is TRBD1 (6 bases). CDR3 length equals 19 residues. Between the trimmed V and J ends, which lost 3 bases and 3 bases, there was a span of 29 bases. Germline V CDR1 and CDR2: GTSNPN, SVGIG (reference sequence). The CDR3 here is CAWRTFNQGRGRGDTEAFF. The DNA of the CDR3 is TGTGCCTGGAGGACGTTCAATCAGGGGCGCGGGAGGGGTGACACTGAAGCTTTCTTT.

This clone was seen more than once but under ten times. The chain uses TRBV29-1 and TRBJ1-6, with TRBD1 matching 8 bases. Germline CDR1 is SQVTM and CDR2 is ANQGSEA. V shed 6 bases, J shed 8 bases, and the junction held 9 bases outside the gene matches. This CDR3 spans 14 amino acids. As DNA, the CDR3 is TGCAGCGTCGCTGACAGGGGATCAGATTCACCCCTCCACTTT. Its protein is CSVADRGSDSPLHF. The variable domain in full, completed from reference TRBV29-1 and TRBJ1-6, reads SAVISQKPSRDICQRGTSLTIQCQVDSQVTMMFWYRQQPGQSLTLIATANQGSEATYESGFVIDKFPISRPNLTFSTLTVSNMSPEDSSIYLCSVADRGSDSPLHFGNGTRLTVT.

V usage is TRBV28 and J usage is TRBJ2-3; no clear D gene. CDR1 is MDHEN, CDR2 SYDVKM, per germline. This CDR3 region has 15 residues. V was shortened by 1 base and J by 2 bases, with 10 bases between the two germline ends. In DNA, the CDR3 is TGTGCCAGCAGTTTATTCGGAATGAACACAGATACGCAGTATTTT. Translating gives CASSLFGMNTDTQYF.

This chain links TRBV28 with TRBJ1-6, with 9 bases matching TRBD1. Germline V gene lookup returns CDR1 MDHEN and CDR2 SYDVKM. V trimming: 1 base; J trimming: 7 bases; junction bases outside the gene matches: 2. This CDR3 is built from 15 residues. As DNA, the CDR3 is TGTGCCAGCAGTTTATTACAGGGGGCCAATTCACCCCTCCACTTT. Translation: CASSLLQGANSPLHF.

The chain couples TRBV9 to TRBJ2-3; tentatively, D is TRBD1 (6 bases). Between the trimmed V and J ends, which lost 0 bases and 1 base, there was a span of 9 bases. In germline, CDR1 is SGDLS, CDR2 YYNGEE. The CDR3 covers 15 residues. This CDR3 is CASSVARGGTDTQYF. The CDR3 nucleotides are TGTGCCAGCAGCGTAGCCAGGGGCGGCACAGATACGCAGTATTTT.

The chain couples TRBV6-5 to TRBJ2-2; 10 bases fit TRBD1. V trimming: 6 bases; J trimming: 5 bases; junction bases outside the gene matches: 3. Germline V CDR1 and CDR2: MNHEY, SVGAGI. This CDR3 is 14 amino acids long. The CDR3 sequence: CASRRTGGTGELFF. CDR3 bases: TGTGCCAGCAGACGGACAGGGGGAACCGGGGAGCTGTTTTTT.

This clone was found once. The chain employs TRBV29-1 and TRBJ1-1; TRBD1 is a possible D gene (5 bases). Trimming took off 4 bases at V and 5 bases at J, with 14 bases between the two ends. This CDR3 spans 13 amino acids. Germline V gene data show CDR1 as SQVTM and CDR2 as ANQGSEA. The CDR3 loop reads CSVGGGAQTEAFF. The CDR3 DNA sequence: TGCAGCGTTGGCGGTGGGGCGCAGACTGAAGCTTTCTTT. The complete variable domain, with remaining parts taken from reference TRBV29-1 and TRBJ1-1, reads SAVISQKPSRDICQRGTSLTIQCQVDSQVTMMFWYRQQPGQSLTLIATANQGSEATYESGFVIDKFPISRPNLTFSTLTVSNMSPEDSSIYLCSVGGGAQTEAFFGQGTRLTVV.

V usage is TRBV30 and J usage is TRBJ2-3; a weak D match, TRBD2 (5 bases). CDR3 length: 13 residues. V lost 3 bases and J lost 0, with 7 bases in between. The germline V gene has CDR1 GTSNPN and CDR2 SVGIG (reference sequence). CDR3 protein: CAWRRESTDTQYF. For the CDR3, the DNA is TGTGCCTGGAGGAGGGAGAGCACAGATACGCAGTATTTT.

The gene calls are TRBV5-4 and TRBJ2-5; TRBD2 matches at 11 bases. This CDR3 spans 16 amino acids. V dropped 3 bases and J dropped 3; count of bases not matched to a gene: 7. Germline loops: CDR1 SGHNT, CDR2 YYREEE (reference sequence). The DNA for the CDR3 is TGTGCCAGCAGCTCAGGACTAGCGGGTGCCAAAGAGACCCAGTACTTC. Protein product: CASSSGLAGAKETQYF.

This chain connects TRBV5-8 to TRBJ1-2; maybe TRBD1 (5 bases). This CDR3 has 15 amino acids. Trimming took off 0 bases at V and 4 bases at J, with 13 bases between the two ends. The germline gives CDR1 SGHTS, CDR2 YDEGEE. In DNA, the CDR3 is TGTGCCAGCAGCTTGGAGCCAGGGAGAGCCTATGGCTACACCTTC. Its protein is CASSLEPGRAYGYTF.

This rearrangement joins TRBV7-2 to TRBJ2-7; D is unresolved. CDR1 and CDR2 from the germline V gene are SGHTA and FQGNSA. The CDR3 is 12 amino acids. V lost 3 bases, J lost 0 bases, and 3 bases lay in between. The CDR3 region has the DNA TGTGCCAGCAGCTTTTCCTCCTACGAGCAGTACTTC. It codes for CASSFSSYEQYF.

The chain uses TRBV19 and TRBJ2-2; 7 nucleotides line up with TRBD1. This CDR3 is 14 amino acids long. The V segment lost 8 bases and the J segment 5 bases; nucleotides outside the gene matches: 8. Germline V gene lookup returns CDR1 LNHDA and CDR2 SQIVND (reference sequence). CDR3 sequence (DNA): TGTGCCAGTCAGGACAGGTCCCTGACCGGGGAGCTGTTTTTT. It specifies CASQDRSLTGELFF.

The genes are TRBV7-2 and TRBJ2-7, with TRBD1 identical over 8 bases. This CDR3 has 15 residues. CDR1 and CDR2 (germline): SGHTA, FQGNSA. V trimming: 7 bases; J trimming: 6 bases; junction bases outside the gene matches: 14. CDR3: CASTRGPEREREQYF. The CDR3 nucleotides read TGTGCCAGCACCAGGGGGCCAGAGAGGGAGCGCGAGCAGTACTTC.

The J gene is TRBJ1-1, the V gene TRBV6-6; D uncertain. From germline, CDR1 is MNHNY and CDR2 SVGAGI (reference sequence). Trimming removed 2 bases at V and 6 bases at J, with 4 bases between. The CDR3 loop spans 11 amino acids. The CDR3 DNA reads TGTGCCAGCAGTTACGCGGCTGAAGCTTTCTTT. As protein: CASSYAAEAFF.

This clone was counted only a few times. This chain connects TRBV30 to TRBJ1-2, with 8 bases fitting TRBD1. J was trimmed by 2 bases and V by 3 bases; bases with no gene match: 14. The V gene's germline CDR1 is GTSNPN and CDR2 SVGIG (reference sequence). The CDR3 is 17 amino acids. The CDR3 sequence is CAWRPGQGGNWNYGYTF. The DNA of the CDR3 is TGTGCCTGGAGACCCGGACAGGGAGGGAATTGGAACTATGGCTACACCTTC.

J is TRBJ2-7 and V is TRBV7-9; possibly TRBD1 for D (6 bases). CDR1 and CDR2 from the germline V gene are SEHNR and FQNEAQ (reference sequence). V gave up 8 bases and J gave up 2 bases, with 13 bases separating them. The CDR3 is 13 amino acids. The CDR3 DNA reads as TGTGCCAGCGGAAGGGACACAGCCTACGAGCAGTACTTC. It encodes CASGRDTAYEQYF.

V usage is TRBV28 and J usage is TRBJ1-2; 10 bases match TRBD1. From germline, CDR1 is MDHEN and CDR2 SYDVKM. CDR3 length equals 15 residues. V lost 5 bases, J lost 4 bases, and 7 bases stayed unmatched. CDR3 sequence reads: CASSIRTGGFYGYTF. CDR3 sequence (DNA): TGTGCCAGCAGTATACGGACAGGGGGATTCTATGGCTACACCTTC.